Listed here are 14 T cell receptor beta chains from one sample, sequenced in a study of response to subunit inactivated influenza vaccine. MiXCR, run by TCRdb on the RT-PCR reads, gives a single entry per CDR3 protein. The sample carries 500,000 to 600,000 distinct CDR3 sequences, about an eighth recorded once. Sequences were derived from PBMCs from blood, sampled about 6 weeks after vaccination. These receptors all stem from a man aged 50 to 59 who received an inactivated influenza vaccine.

This clonotype was seen ten or more times. V and J are TRBV12-3 or TRBV12-4 and TRBJ1-4, with 9 positions matching TRBD1. The CDR3 has 16 amino acids. Trimming cost V 5 bases and J 2 bases; bases outside gene matches: 6. The CDR3 DNA follows: TGTGCCAGCAGTCAGGGGACAGGGCTCACTAATGAAAAACTGTTTTTT. It specifies CASSQGTGLTNEKLFF.

CDR3 nucleotide sequence: TGCGCCAGCAGCCCTAGCGGGAGGGCCCCCGCGAACACCGGGGAGCTGTTTTTT. It translates to CASSPSGRAPANTGELFF. This sequence joins TRBV5-1 and TRBJ2-2, with TRBD2 matching 12 bases. V shed 4 bases and J 0 bases; nucleotides not matched to a gene: 7. Germline V gene data show CDR1 as SGHRS and CDR2 as YFSETQ. The CDR3 length is 18 residues. Filled out from reference TRBV5-1 and TRBJ2-2, the complete variable domain reads KAGVTQTPRYLIKTRGQQVTLSCSPISGHRSVSWYQQTPGQGLQFLFEYFSETQRNKGNFPGRFSGRQFSNSRSEMNVSTLELGDSALYLCASSPSGRAPANTGELFFGEGSRLTVL.

The chain has TRBV20-1 and TRBJ2-7; 10 nucleotides line up with TRBD1. The CDR3 runs 15 residues. After removal of 2 bases from V and 9 bases from J, the junction contained 13 bases not matched to a gene. The germline V gene encodes CDR1 DFQATT and CDR2 SNEGSKA (reference sequence). The CDR3 DNA reads TGCAGTGCTAGACAACCTAGGACAGGGGGGGTGGTGCAGTACTTC. It is translated as CSARQPRTGGVVQYF.

This sequence joins TRBV7-9 and TRBJ1-2, with 7 bases matching TRBD1. Looked up from germline, CDR1 is SEHNR and CDR2 is FQNEAQ (reference sequence). The CDR3 has 15 amino acids. J lost 3 bases, V lost 5 bases, and 9 bases had no gene match. DNA of the CDR3: TGTGCCAGCAGCCCGACGGGGCAGGGGGACTATGGCTACACCTTC. This sequence encodes CASSPTGQGDYGYTF.

The J gene is TRBJ2-7, the V gene TRBV14; 7 bases are shared with TRBD2. Germline CDR1 SGHDN, CDR2 FVKESK. The CDR3 loop spans 12 amino acids. The J segment lost 13 bases and the V segment lost 2 bases, leaving 8 bases of the junction unmatched. CDR3 region: CASSQRDYPAYF. DNA for the CDR3: TGTGCCAGCAGCCAAAGGGACTACCCTGCATACTTC. Drawing the rest from reference TRBV14 and TRBJ2-7, the complete variable domain is EAGVTQFPSHSVIEKGQTVTLRCDPISGHDNLYWYRRVMGKEIKFLLHFVKESKQDESGMPNNRFLAERTGGTYSTLKVQPAELEDSGVYFCASSQRDYPAYFGPGTRLTVT.

The chain is built from TRBV12-3 or TRBV12-4 and TRBJ2-5; 11 bases fit TRBD1. J gave up 4 bases and V 4 bases, and 2 bases lay outside the gene matches. The CDR3 runs to 14 residues. The CDR3 region has the DNA TGTGCCAGCAGTTCCGGACAGGGGGCAGAGACCCAGTACTTC. Protein sequence: CASSSGQGAETQYF.

V gene TRBV2 combines with J gene TRBJ2-1; 12 nucleotides line up with TRBD2. The trim removed 4 bases at V and 3 bases at J, leaving 7 bases unmatched. Germline assignment: CDR1 SNHLY and CDR2 FYNNEI. This CDR3 is built from 17 residues. CDR3 loop: CASSVLAGGPLYNEQFF. In DNA form, the CDR3 reads TGTGCCAGCAGTGTACTAGCGGGGGGTCCCCTCTACAATGAGCAGTTCTTC.

J is TRBJ1-1 and V is TRBV14; D gene uncertain. The CDR3 loop spans 14 amino acids. The V gene lost 4 bases and the J gene lost 4 bases, with 13 bases spanning the gap. Germline V gene lookup returns CDR1 SGHDN and CDR2 FVKESK. The chain's CDR3 is CASSREARGTEAFF. The CDR3 coding sequence is TGTGCCAGCAGCCGGGAAGCCCGGGGCACTGAAGCTTTCTTT.

The chain couples TRBV4-2 to TRBJ1-5; 7 nucleotides match TRBD1. The CDR3 loop spans 15 amino acids. The germline V gene has CDR1 LGHNA and CDR2 YNFKEQ. The junction had 2 bases not matched to a gene; V was cut back by 0 bases and J by 3 bases. CDR3 DNA sequence: TGTGCCAGCAGCCAAGAAGGGACAGTCAATCAGCCCCAGCATTTT. Protein product: CASSQEGTVNQPQHF.

This clonotype was picked up a small number of times. The chain uses TRBV2 and TRBJ2-7; a weak D match, TRBD1 (6 bases). Looked up from germline, CDR1 is SNHLY and CDR2 is FYNNEI. This CDR3 has 16 amino acids. The ends were cut back, 1 base at V and 2 bases at J, with 15 bases in the middle. CDR3 in amino acids: CASSEGKTGLTYEQYF. As DNA, the CDR3 is TGTGCCAGCAGTGAAGGGAAAACAGGGTTAACCTACGAGCAGTACTTC. Looking up the rest from reference TRBV2 and TRBJ2-7 gives the full variable domain: EPEVTQTPSHQVTQMGQEVILRCVPISNHLYFYWYRQILGQKVEFLVSFYNNEISEKSEIFDDQFSVERPDGSNFTLKIRSTKLEDSAMYFCASSEGKTGLTYEQYFGPGTRLTVT.

The chain recombines TRBV2 with TRBJ2-2; D is unresolved. Germline-derived CDR1 and CDR2 are SNHLY and FYNNEI. CDR3 length: 13 residues. Trimming removed 1 base at V and 10 bases at J, with 10 bases between. CDR3 loop: CASSEVGWEELFF. CDR3 DNA sequence: TGTGCCAGCAGTGAAGTCGGGTGGGAGGAGCTGTTTTTT.

The chain combines TRBV12-3 or TRBV12-4 with TRBJ2-7; possibly TRBD1 for D (5 bases). The CDR3 covers 13 residues. The V gene lost 5 bases and the J gene lost 7 bases, with 15 bases spanning the gap. The chain's CDR3 is CASSRRASGEQYF. In DNA, the CDR3 is TGTGCCAGCAGTCGCAGGGCTAGTGGTGAGCAGTACTTC.

This clonotype was seen more than once but under ten times. This rearrangement joins TRBV20-1 to TRBJ1-2; TRBD1 aligns across 8 bases. The CDR3 covers 13 residues. Per germline, CDR1 DFQATT and CDR2 SNEGSKA (reference sequence). The V and J ends lost 6 bases and 6 bases, in that order; junction bases with no gene match: 9. CDR3 bases: TGCAGTGCAATAAGACAGGGGCTCGATGGCTACACCTTC. Its protein is CSAIRQGLDGYTF.

For the CDR3, the DNA is TGTGCCACCAGTGGAGTGACAACTGAGCAGTTCTTC. This translates into CATSGVTTEQFF. The rearrangement joins TRBV24-1 to TRBJ2-1; D ambiguous. The V end was cut by 5 bases, the J end by 9 bases, with 10 bases between. CDR1 and CDR2 (germline): KGHDR, SFDVKD. The CDR3 runs to 12 residues.